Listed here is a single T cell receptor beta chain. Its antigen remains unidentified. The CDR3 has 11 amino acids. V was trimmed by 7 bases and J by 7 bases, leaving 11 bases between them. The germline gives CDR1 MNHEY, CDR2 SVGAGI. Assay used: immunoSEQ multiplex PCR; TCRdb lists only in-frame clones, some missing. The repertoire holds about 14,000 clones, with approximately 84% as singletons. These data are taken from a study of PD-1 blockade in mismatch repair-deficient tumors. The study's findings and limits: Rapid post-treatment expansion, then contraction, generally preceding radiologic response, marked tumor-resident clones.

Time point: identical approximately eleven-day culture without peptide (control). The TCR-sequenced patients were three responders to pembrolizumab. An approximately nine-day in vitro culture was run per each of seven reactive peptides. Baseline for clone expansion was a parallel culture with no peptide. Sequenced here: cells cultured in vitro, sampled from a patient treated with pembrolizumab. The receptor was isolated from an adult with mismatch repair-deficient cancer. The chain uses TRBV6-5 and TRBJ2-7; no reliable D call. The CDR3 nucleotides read TGTGCCAGCATTACATTTCGGGAGCAGTACTTC. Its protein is CASITFREQYF.